These T cell receptor beta chains were read from a single sample in a study of identifying expanded T cells in peripheral blood. Sequencing was performed with immunoSEQ multiplex PCR; in TCRdb, only in-frame clones are kept and a portion is missing. The sample lists roughly 56,000 clones; roughly four fifths were seen once. Material: blood. These receptors all stem from a person aged 18 to 70 in good health. Each CDR3 is given with its conserved first and last residue. The D gene is left open where the match is weak. Expanded clones get a size class; other rows say once, few or many, or leave the size out.

>.|.|TRBJ2-5|TRBV7-3
CASSLNKKETQYF
TGTGCCAGCAGCCTCAATAAAAAAGAGACCCAGTACTTC
>.|.|TRBJ1-1|TRBV6-5
CASSYLAGGVNTEAFF
TGTGCCAGCAGTTACCTCGCCGGGGGTGTAAACACTGAAGCTTTCTTT
>.|TRBD2|TRBJ2-7|TRBV7-2
CASSPRPGLAGGEQYF
TGTGCCAGCAGCCCCCGGCCGGGACTAGCGGGAGGCGAGCAGTACTTC
>.|.|TRBJ1-1|TRBV5-6
CASSLAASGEAFF
TGTGCCAGCAGCTTGGCGGCGTCTGGAGAAGCTTTCTTT
>.|.|TRBJ2-1|TRBV10-1
CASTHRGPSYNEQFF
TGCGCCAGCACCCATCGGGGACCCTCCTACAATGAGCAGTTCTTC
>.|TRBD1|TRBJ2-5|TRBV6-5
CASSSTGVYQETQYF
TGTGCCAGCAGTTCGACAGGGGTGTACCAAGAGACCCAGTACTTC
>.|.|TRBJ1-2|TRBV28
CASSLAHTYTF
TGTGCCAGCAGTTTGGCACACACCTACACCTTC
>once|.|TRBJ2-3|TRBV2
CASQMDLLTTQYF
TGTGCCAGCCAAATGGACCTTCTTACTACGCAGTATTTT
>.|.|TRBJ2-6|TRBV7-8
CASAGASGANVLTF
TGTGCCAGCGCGGGGGCGTCTGGGGCCAACGTCCTGACTTTC
>.|.|TRBJ2-2|TRBV6-1
CASSEQGTGELFF
TGTGCCAGCAGCGAACAGGGCACCGGGGAGCTGTTTTTT
>many|.|TRBJ1-1|TRBV5-5
CASTQGAEAFF
TGTGCCAGCACCCAGGGTGCTGAAGCTTTCTTT
>.|TRBD1|TRBJ2-2|TRBV10-2
CASSDFSRDSISDLTGELFF
TGCGCCAGCAGTGACTTTAGCCGGGACAGCATATCAGACCTAACCGGGGAGCTGTTTTTT
>.|TRBD1|TRBJ1-1|TRBV19
CASSSWTGPNTEAFF
TGTGCCAGTAGTTCATGGACAGGGCCGAACACTGAAGCTTTCTTT
>once|.|TRBJ1-1|TRBV10-2
CASSVKVGTEAFF
TGCGCCAGCAGTGTAAAGGTTGGTACTGAAGCTTTCTTT
>once|.|TRBJ2-5|TRBV6-5
CASASRHQETQYF
TGTGCCAGCGCATCGAGGCATCAAGAGACCCAGTACTTC
>.|.|TRBJ2-1|TRBV11-2
CASSRAPSPGNEQFF
TGTGCCAGCAGTCGAGCCCCCTCCCCGGGGAATGAGCAGTTCTTC
>.|.|TRBJ2-1|TRBV5-8
CASSLRGSSYNEQFF
TGTGCCAGCAGCTTGCGGGGGAGCTCCTACAATGAGCAGTTCTTC
>once|.|TRBJ2-3|TRBV5-1
CASSLQSGGFADTQYF
TGCGCCAGCAGCTTGCAGAGCGGAGGATTCGCAGATACGCAGTATTTT
>.|.|TRBJ1-2|TRBV2
CASSELRLGGTYGYTF
TGTGCCAGCAGTGAATTACGATTGGGTGGGACCTATGGCTACACCTTC
>.|.|TRBJ1-2|TRBV28
CASSLGNYGYTF
TGTGCCAGCAGCCTAGGGAACTATGGCTACACCTTC
>.|.|TRBJ1-4|TRBV11-2
CASSLLSARSNEKLFF
TGTGCCAGCAGCTTACTTTCGGCCCGTTCTAATGAAAAACTGTTTTTT
>.|.|TRBJ2-7|TRBV25-1
CASSVGPYEQYF
TGTGCCAGCAGTGTTGGACCTTACGAGCAGTACTTC
>.|.|TRBJ2-4|TRBV5-1
CASSLGRDKNIQYF
TGCGCCAGCAGCTTGGGGCGGGATAAAAACATTCAGTACTTC
>once|TRBD2|TRBJ2-1|TRBV25-1
CASSDPGLAGGTYNEQFF
TGTGCCAGCAGTGATCCCGGACTAGCGGGAGGGACCTACAATGAGCAGTTCTTC
>.|.|TRBJ1-1|TRBV18
CASSMARSGTEAFF
TGTGCCAGCTCCATGGCAAGGTCCGGCACTGAAGCTTTCTTT
>.|TRBD1|TRBJ2-1|TRBV12-5
CASGLGHRGRTGDEQFF
TGTGCTAGTGGTTTGGGACACCGCGGCCGGACAGGGGATGAGCAGTTCTTC
>.|TRBD2|TRBJ2-7|TRBV27
CASSPRGGEAYEQYF
TGTGCCAGCAGCCCCCGGGGGGGGGAGGCCTACGAGCAGTACTTC
>.|.|TRBJ1-2|TRBV29-1
CSVVNSIYGYTF
TGCAGCGTAGTTAACAGTATCTATGGCTACACCTTC
>.|.|TRBJ2-5|TRBV5-1
CASSSYSGSSRQETQYF
TGCGCCAGCAGCTCATACTCCGGGTCTTCCCGACAAGAGACCCAGTACTTC
>.|.|TRBJ2-7|TRBV10-3
CAISESFGSMNEQYF
TGTGCCATCAGTGAGTCGTTCGGTAGCATGAACGAGCAGTACTTC
>.|.|TRBJ1-5|TRBV29-1
CSVATGNQPQHF
TGCAGCGTTGCGACAGGCAATCAGCCCCAGCATTTT
>.|.|TRBJ1-1|TRBV2
CASSEAQYGAFF
TGTGCCAGCAGTGAAGCTCAGTACGGGGCTTTCTTT
>.|.|TRBJ1-6|TRBV27
CASSLGPTLDSSYNSPLHF
TGTGCCAGCAGTTTAGGACCCACCTTGGACAGCTCCTATAATTCACCCCTCCACTTT
>.|.|TRBJ1-2|TRBV10-2
CASRGNEGGYTF
TGCGCCAGCAGAGGAAATGAGGGTGGCTACACCTTC
>.|TRBD1|TRBJ2-7|TRBV11-2
CASSHRDRVHEQYF
TGTGCCAGCAGCCACCGGGACAGGGTACACGAGCAGTACTTC
>.|.|TRBJ2-3|TRBV7-9
CASSSRSSTDTQYF
TGTGCCAGCAGCTCAAGATCTAGCACAGATACGCAGTATTTT
>.|TRBD1|TRBJ1-3|TRBV4-1
CASSQDRFGLTGHQGNTIYF
TGCGCCAGCAGCCAAGATCGCTTCGGTTTGACAGGGCACCAAGGAAACACCATATATTTT
>.|.|TRBJ2-3|TRBV6-1
CASSERGDTQYF
TGTGCCAGCAGTGAAAGAGGGGATACGCAGTATTTT